These 22 T cell receptor beta chains share one sample of origin, sequenced in a study of blood T cell repertoires in COVID-19. Here immunoSEQ multiplex PCR was the method, and the copy in TCRdb shows in-frame clones only, minus some. The table has tens of thousands of clones, approximately 86% seen once; the top ten hold roughly 5%. Sequenced sample: peripheral blood. These receptors all come from a man between 60 and 70 years old with active COVID-19.

The chain combines TRBV6-2 or TRBV6-3 with TRBJ2-1, with D possibly TRBD2 on 7 matching bases. Per germline, CDR1 MNHEY and CDR2 SVGEGT. Trimming stripped 5 bases from V and 9 bases from J, with 14 bases between. The CDR3 sequence is 13 residues long. CDR3 residues: CASSRGGGGEQFF. Here the CDR3 DNA reads TGTGCCAGCAGTAGGGGGGGCGGCGGTGAGCAGTTCTTC.

This sequence joins TRBV6-5 and TRBJ1-2; weak D call: TRBD1 (6 bases). Trimming shortened V by 5 bases and J by 4 bases, and 17 bases separated the two germline ends. Germline-derived CDR1 and CDR2 are MNHEY and SVGAGI. The CDR3 has 15 residues. The DNA of the CDR3 is TGTGCCAGCAGTAAAAAACAGGGCGGGGGCTATGGCTACACCTTC. It yields the protein CASSKKQGGGYGYTF.

The chain employs TRBV4-1 and TRBJ2-1; the match to TRBD1 covers 7 bases. CDR3 length equals 18 residues. The germline CDR1 and CDR2 sequences are MGHRA and YSYEKL. The V segment lost 0 bases and the J segment 9 bases; nucleotides outside the gene matches: 17. CDR3 DNA: TGCGCCAGCAGCCAAGATCGGGCACTGACAGGGATTACGCCTGAGCAGTTCTTC. Translated: CASSQDRALTGITPEQFF.

J is TRBJ1-6 and V is TRBV21-1; the D call TRBD1 from the table was never checked on the DNA. TRBV21-1 is reported as a pseudogene. The CDR3 covers 14 residues. The CDR3 loop reads CASSKKHRNSPLHF. The DNA of the CDR3 is TGTGCCAGCAGCAAAAAACACCGTAATTCACCCCTCCACTTT.

This clone came up once. V gene TRBV19 combines with J gene TRBJ2-7; TRBD1 matches at 7 bases. V lost 5 bases and J lost 2; bases outside the gene matches: 9. This CDR3 region has 15 residues. Germline V gives CDR1 LNHDA, CDR2 SQIVND (reference sequence). The CDR3 sequence: CASSSRDSRTYEQYF. The DNA for the CDR3 is TGTGCCAGTAGTTCCCGGGACAGTCGTACCTACGAGCAGTACTTC.

CDR3 residues: CASSPGTFTGNTIYF. The CDR3 bases are TGTGCCAGCAGCCCGGGGACATTTACTGGAAACACCATATATTTT. The chain combines TRBV3-1 (or the pseudogene TRBV3-2) with TRBJ1-3; tentative D call: TRBD1 (6 bases). Trimming stripped 4 bases from V and 2 bases from J, with 12 bases between. Germline V gene data show CDR1 as LGHDT and CDR2 as YNNKEL (reference sequence). This CDR3 has 15 residues.

The gene calls are TRBV7-3 and TRBJ2-3; D possibly corresponds to TRBD2 (6 bases). The CDR3 consists of 15 residues. Trimming took off 4 bases at V and 0 bases at J, with 11 bases between the two ends. Germline loops: CDR1 SGHTA, CDR2 FQGTGA. The DNA for the CDR3 is TGTGCCAGCAGCTCCAAGGGGACTAGCACAGATACGCAGTATTTT. Protein: CASSSKGTSTDTQYF.

This clone was observed a single time. At one of its ends the junction is not consistent with the germline gene, which may arise from a read error. CDR3 coding DNA: TGTACCAGCAGTTTGCGGAATTCACCCCTCCACTTT. Encoded protein: CTSSLRNSPLHF. The chain has TRBV27 and TRBJ1-6; D gene uncertain. Germline V gene sequence: CDR1 MNHEY, CDR2 SMNVEV (reference sequence). The CDR3 consists of 12 residues.

The CDR3 sequence: CASSGRGQGNSPLHF. As DNA, the CDR3 is TGTGCCAGCAGCGGCCGGGGACAGGGTAATTCACCCCTCCACTTT. J is TRBJ1-6 and V is TRBV7-6; 9 bases line up with TRBD1. The germline gives CDR1 SGHVS, CDR2 FNYEAQ. Losses at the gene ends were 5 bases for V and 6 bases for J; bases not matched to a gene: 5. CDR3 length equals 15 residues. Filled out from reference TRBV7-6 and TRBJ1-6, the complete variable domain reads GAGVSQSPRYKVTKRGQDVALRCDPISGHVSLYWYRQALGQGPEFLTYFNYEAQQDKSGLPNDRFSAERPEGSISTLTIQRTEQRDSAMYRCASSGRGQGNSPLHFGNGTRLTVT.

This clone was seen just once. The gene calls are TRBV9 and TRBJ2-2, with 7 bases fitting TRBD1. Germline V gene sequence: CDR1 SGDLS, CDR2 YYNGEE. The CDR3 length is 16 residues. The J segment lost 7 bases and the V segment lost 4 bases, leaving 13 bases of the junction unmatched. The CDR3 DNA follows: TGTGCCAGCAGCCTGAGAGGGGGCCCTGACGGCGGGGAGCTGTTTTTT. Translated: CASSLRGGPDGGELFF. The full variable domain, in which reference TRBV9 and TRBJ2-2 provide the parts outside the CDR3, is DSGVTQTPKHLITATGQRVTLRCSPRSGDLSVYWYQQSLDQGLQFLIQYYNGEERAKGNILERFSAQQFPDLHSELNLSSLELGDSALYFCASSLRGGPDGGELFFGEGSRLTVL.

The chain is built from TRBV7-3 and TRBJ1-2, with unresolved D. V was cut by 2 bases and J by 2 bases, with 6 bases left in between. Germline CDR1 reads SGHTA; CDR2 reads FQGTGA. This CDR3 contains 13 residues. CDR3 region: CASSLWQNYGYTF. CDR3 bases: TGTGCCAGCAGCTTATGGCAGAACTATGGCTACACCTTC.

This clone was recorded a few times. V and J are TRBV19 and TRBJ1-5, with D hard to call. V was pared by 0 bases and J by 0 bases, with 6 bases between. Germline lookup yields CDR1 LNHDA and CDR2 SQIVND (reference sequence). The CDR3 has 15 residues. The CDR3 DNA reads TGTGCCAGTAGTATAGACCAAAATAGCAATCAGCCCCAGCATTTT. Amino acid sequence: CASSIDQNSNQPQHF.

The chain employs TRBV6-5 and TRBJ1-6; unclear D gene. The germline CDR1 and CDR2 sequences are MNHEY and SVGAGI. The V and J ends lost 2 bases and 4 bases respectively, with 12 bases between them. The CDR3 totals 16 residues. DNA of the CDR3: TGTGCCAGCAGTTACAGGCGGCACGGATATAATTCACCCCTCCACTTT. Translating it yields CASSYRRHGYNSPLHF.

The J gene is TRBJ1-1, the V gene TRBV5-1; D is undetermined. The CDR3 contains 12 residues. Germline V lookup: CDR1 SGHRS, CDR2 YFSETQ. Trimming took 0 bases from V and 9 from J, leaving 9 bases between them. The DNA of the CDR3 is TGCGCCAGCAGCTTGGGTCGGGATCAAGCTTTCTTT. Its translation is CASSLGRDQAFF.

The V gene is TRBV6-5, the J gene TRBJ1-5; 7 nucleotides align to TRBD1. Trimming cost V 0 bases and J 0 bases; bases outside gene matches: 2. The CDR3 runs 16 residues. Germline values: CDR1 MNHEY, CDR2 SVGAGI. The CDR3 loop reads CASSYSGQHSNQPQHF. For the CDR3, the DNA is TGTGCCAGCAGTTACTCGGGACAGCATAGCAATCAGCCCCAGCATTTT.

The chain joins TRBV4-1 to TRBJ2-3; TRBD2 aligns across 11 bases. The germline gives CDR1 MGHRA, CDR2 YSYEKL. Germline trimming cut 0 bases from V and 6 bases from J; bases unmatched to any gene: 8. The CDR3 is made up of 17 amino acids. The CDR3 DNA is TGCGCCAGCAGCCAAGAAAAATTCCTAGCGGGGGGTGATACGCAGTATTTT. It codes for CASSQEKFLAGGDTQYF.

The genes are TRBV6-5 and TRBJ2-5; TRBD2 is a possible D gene (5 bases). In germline, CDR1 is MNHEY, CDR2 SVGAGI. This CDR3 has 12 residues. V lost 2 bases to trimming and J lost 5 bases, with 6 bases between them. This chain's CDR3 is CASSYRRETQYF. The CDR3 DNA follows: TGTGCCAGCAGTTACCGGAGGGAGACCCAGTACTTC.

The V call is TRBV5-1, the J call TRBJ2-1; D may be TRBD1 (5 bases). The CDR3 extends over 15 amino acids. From germline, CDR1 is SGHRS and CDR2 YFSETQ. Trimming cost V 1 base and J 1 base, with 9 bases left between them. The CDR3 nucleotides read TGCGCCAGCAGCTTGTCCCAGGGATCCTACAATGAGCAGTTCTTC. As protein: CASSLSQGSYNEQFF. The full variable domain, with the rest looked up from reference TRBV5-1 and TRBJ2-1, is KAGVTQTPRYLIKTRGQQVTLSCSPISGHRSVSWYQQTPGQGLQFLFEYFSETQRNKGNFPGRFSGRQFSNSRSEMNVSTLELGDSALYLCASSLSQGSYNEQFFGPGTRLTVL.

The chain is built from TRBV5-1 and TRBJ2-3; D remains unclear. Looked up from germline, CDR1 is SGHRS and CDR2 is YFSETQ. Trimming removed 0 bases from V and 10 bases from J, with 9 bases in between. This CDR3 has 12 residues. CDR3 in amino acids: CASSLAQDSQYF. The DNA of the CDR3 is TGCGCCAGCAGCTTGGCCCAGGATTCGCAGTATTTT.

The sample holds a few counts of this clone. The gene calls are TRBV20-1 and TRBJ2-4; the match to TRBD1 covers 8 bases. CDR1 and CDR2 (germline): DFQATT, SNEGSKA (reference sequence). This CDR3 contains 14 residues. Trimming cost V 3 bases and J 7 bases; bases outside gene matches: 8. The DNA for the CDR3 is TGCAGTGCTAGTCCCGGGACAGGAGGGAACATTCAGTACTTC. Its translation: CSASPGTGGNIQYF.

This sequence joins TRBV5-8 and TRBJ1-3, with D unresolved. Looked up from germline, CDR1 is SGHTS and CDR2 is YDEGEE. The CDR3 spans 13 residues. With 0 bases removed from V and 10 bases from J, the gap between germline ends came to 11 bases. CDR3 nucleotide sequence: TGTGCCAGCAGCTTGGGATCGCGGTGGACCATATATTTT. Amino acids: CASSLGSRWTIYF.

This CDR3 reads CASSLKVAGGQTQYF. The CDR3 DNA is TGTGCCAGCAGCTTAAAGGTAGCGGGGGGTCAAACGCAGTATTTT. This chain connects TRBV13 to TRBJ2-3, with 10 positions matching TRBD2. After removal of 2 bases from V and 9 bases from J, the junction contained 8 bases not matched to a gene. This CDR3 is 15 amino acids long. The germline CDR1 and CDR2 sequences are PRHDT and FYEKMQ (reference sequence).